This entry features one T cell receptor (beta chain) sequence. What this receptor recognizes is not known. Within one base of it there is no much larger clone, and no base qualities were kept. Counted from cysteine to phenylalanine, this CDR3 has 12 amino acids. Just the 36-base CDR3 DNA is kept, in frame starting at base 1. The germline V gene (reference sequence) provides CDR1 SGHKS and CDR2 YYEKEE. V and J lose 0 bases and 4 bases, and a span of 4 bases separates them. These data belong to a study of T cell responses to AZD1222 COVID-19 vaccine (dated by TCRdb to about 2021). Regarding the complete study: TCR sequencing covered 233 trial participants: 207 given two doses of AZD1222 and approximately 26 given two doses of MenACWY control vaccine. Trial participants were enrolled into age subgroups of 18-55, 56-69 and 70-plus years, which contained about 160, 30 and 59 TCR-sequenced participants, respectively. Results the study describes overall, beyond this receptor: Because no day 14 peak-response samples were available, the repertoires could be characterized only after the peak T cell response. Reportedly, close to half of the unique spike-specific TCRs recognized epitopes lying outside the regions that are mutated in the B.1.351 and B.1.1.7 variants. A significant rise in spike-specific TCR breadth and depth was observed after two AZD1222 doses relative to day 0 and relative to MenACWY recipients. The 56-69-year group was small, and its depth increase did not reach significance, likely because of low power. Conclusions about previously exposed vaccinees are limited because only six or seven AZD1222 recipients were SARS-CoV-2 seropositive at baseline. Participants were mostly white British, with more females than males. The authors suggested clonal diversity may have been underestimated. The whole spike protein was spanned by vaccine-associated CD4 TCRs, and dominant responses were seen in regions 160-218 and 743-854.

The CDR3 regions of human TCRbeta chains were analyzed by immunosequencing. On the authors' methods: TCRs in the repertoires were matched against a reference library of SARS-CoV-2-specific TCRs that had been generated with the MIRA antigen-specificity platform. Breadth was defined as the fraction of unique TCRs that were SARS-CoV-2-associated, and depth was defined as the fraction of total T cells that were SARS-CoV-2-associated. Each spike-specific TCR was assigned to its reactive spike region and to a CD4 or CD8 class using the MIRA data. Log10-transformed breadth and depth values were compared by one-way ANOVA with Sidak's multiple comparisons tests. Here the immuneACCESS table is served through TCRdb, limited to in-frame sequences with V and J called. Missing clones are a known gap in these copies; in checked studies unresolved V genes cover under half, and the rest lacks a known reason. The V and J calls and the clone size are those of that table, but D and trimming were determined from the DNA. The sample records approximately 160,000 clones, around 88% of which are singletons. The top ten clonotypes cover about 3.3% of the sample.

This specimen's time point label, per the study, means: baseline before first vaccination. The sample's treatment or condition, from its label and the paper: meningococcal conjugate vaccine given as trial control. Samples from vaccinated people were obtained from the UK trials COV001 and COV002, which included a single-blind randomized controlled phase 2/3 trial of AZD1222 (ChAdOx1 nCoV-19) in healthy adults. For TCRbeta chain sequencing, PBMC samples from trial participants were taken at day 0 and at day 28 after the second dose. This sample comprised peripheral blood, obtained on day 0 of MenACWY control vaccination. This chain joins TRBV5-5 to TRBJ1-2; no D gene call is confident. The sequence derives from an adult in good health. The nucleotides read TGTGCCAGCAGCTTGGATAGCTATGGCTACACCTTC. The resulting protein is CASSLDSYGYTF.